Below, 14 T cell receptor beta chains from the same sample are listed, as sequenced in a study of cytomegalovirus exposure and HLA in healthy donors. Researchers ran the PCR with 60 Vbeta and 13 Jbeta primers. Profiled with immunoSEQ multiplex PCR; TCRdb holds only in-frame clones, not every one. The sample records some 90,000 clones, approximately 60% being singletons. Sequences were obtained from PBMCs. These receptors came from a boy between 10 and 17 years old in good health and CMV-seropositive.

Only one count was recorded for this clone. The V and J genes are TRBV10-2 and TRBJ1-1, with a tentative D call TRBD1 (5 bases). Germline CDR1 and CDR2: WSHSY and SAAADI. V was clipped by 0 bases and J by 7 bases, with 12 bases between them. CDR3 size: 14 residues. CDR3 sequence reads: CASSESPYDSEAFF. Here the CDR3 DNA reads TGCGCCAGCAGTGAGTCCCCGTACGACAGTGAAGCTTTCTTT.

The J gene is TRBJ1-6, the V gene TRBV1. TRBV1 is an annotated pseudogene. The CDR3 is made up of 16 amino acids. The CDR3 reads CTSSQDPRGWCSPLHF. The CDR3 DNA reads TGCACCAGCAGCCAAGATCCTCGCGGGTGGTGTTCACCCCTCCACTTT.

This clone was seen just once. V usage is TRBV4-3 and J usage is TRBJ2-1; the match to TRBD1 covers 9 bases. Unmatched junction bases numbered 4, after V lost 1 base and J lost 9 bases. CDR1 and CDR2 from the germline V gene are LGHNA and YSLEER. The CDR3 contains 14 residues. The CDR3 is CASSQVGQGSEQFF. The CDR3 bases are TGCGCCAGCAGCCAAGTAGGACAGGGGAGTGAGCAGTTCTTC.

The rearrangement links TRBV6-4 to TRBJ1-2; D perhaps matches TRBD1 (5 bases). Germline CDR1 reads MRHNA; CDR2 reads SNTAGT. V shed 5 bases and J shed 7 bases, with 17 bases lying between them. The CDR3 totals 14 residues. The CDR3 protein is CASSSDRSTGGYTF. CDR3 coding DNA: TGTGCCAGCAGTTCGGACCGTTCCACAGGTGGCTACACCTTC.

The chain uses TRBV30 and TRBJ2-7; maybe TRBD1 (6 bases). The V and J ends lost 0 bases and 3 bases respectively, with 18 bases between them. CDR1 and CDR2 (germline): GTSNPN, SVGIG (reference sequence). The CDR3 covers 16 residues. DNA for the CDR3: TGTGCCTGGAGTGTACTGAGGACAGAGAGCGACTACGAGCAGTACTTC. It codes for CAWSVLRTESDYEQYF.

J is TRBJ1-2 and V is TRBV18, with 9 bases lining up with TRBD1. Germline assignment: CDR1 KGHSH and CDR2 LQKENI. V shed 4 bases and J 6 bases; nucleotides not matched to a gene: 6. The CDR3 has 14 residues. CDR3 nucleotide sequence: TGTGCCAGCTCACTACAGGGGGCGCTTGATGGCTACACCTTC. Translating gives CASSLQGALDGYTF.

The J gene is TRBJ2-1, the V gene TRBV5-1; 10 nucleotides align to TRBD2. CDR1 is SGHRS, CDR2 YFSETQ, per germline. The CDR3 runs 14 residues. J gave up 7 bases and V 2 bases, and 3 bases lay outside the gene matches. This CDR3 reads CASSLLAGLNEQFF. In DNA form, the CDR3 reads TGCGCCAGCAGCTTACTAGCGGGATTGAATGAGCAGTTCTTC.

J is TRBJ2-1 and V is TRBV5-1; a possible D gene is TRBD2 (5 bases). Per germline, CDR1 SGHRS and CDR2 YFSETQ. This CDR3 spans 15 amino acids. The ends were cut back, 0 bases at V and 4 bases at J, with 11 bases in the middle. The CDR3 reads CASSLDGGGYNEQFF. CDR3 nucleotides: TGCGCCAGCAGCTTGGACGGAGGTGGGTACAATGAGCAGTTCTTC.

This chain joins TRBV6-5 and TRBJ1-1, with TRBD1 matching 8 bases. With 0 bases clipped from V and 11 bases from J, the junction kept 8 bases outside the gene matches. The CDR3 consists of 14 residues. Germline V gene lookup returns CDR1 MNHEY and CDR2 SVGAGI. This CDR3 is CASSYSGQGIRAFF. CDR3 nucleotide sequence: TGTGCCAGCAGTTACTCCGGACAGGGTATTCGTGCTTTCTTT.

The gene calls are TRBV6-6 and TRBJ1-5; D gene ambiguous. V was shortened by 7 bases and J by 5 bases, with 12 bases between the two germline ends. Per germline, CDR1 MNHNY and CDR2 SVGAGI (reference sequence). This CDR3 is built from 13 residues. The DNA for the CDR3 is TGTGCCAGCACTCAGGAATTTTATCAGCCCCAGCATTTT. Amino acids: CASTQEFYQPQHF.

The chain couples TRBV9 to TRBJ2-1, with 11 bases fitting TRBD2. Trimming at V came to 2 bases and at J to 7 bases, leaving 5 bases not matched to a gene. CDR1 SGDLS and CDR2 YYNGEE come from the germline V gene. The CDR3 has 15 residues. For the CDR3, the DNA is TGTGCCAGCAGCGTTAGCGGGGGGGCAACGAATGAGCAGTTCTTC. It codes for CASSVSGGATNEQFF.

V usage is TRBV9 and J usage is TRBJ1-2; 9 nucleotides align to TRBD1. Looked up from germline, CDR1 is SGDLS and CDR2 is YYNGEE. The CDR3 contains 15 residues. V dropped 4 bases and J dropped 8; count of bases not matched to a gene: 12. The CDR3 sequence is CASSYGQGPYQGYTF. The DNA of the CDR3 is TGTGCCAGCAGCTACGGACAGGGGCCTTACCAAGGCTACACCTTC.

The genes are TRBV7-6 and TRBJ2-3; D is ambiguous. Germline V gene data show CDR1 as SGHVS and CDR2 as FNYEAQ. This CDR3 has 14 amino acids. Trimming removed 4 bases at V and 0 bases at J, with 8 bases between. In DNA form, the CDR3 reads TGTGCCAGCAGCTCCTTGACTAGCACAGATACGCAGTATTTT. Translation: CASSSLTSTDTQYF.

This sequence joins TRBV2 and TRBJ2-7; D gene unclear. Germline assignment: CDR1 SNHLY and CDR2 FYNNEI. This CDR3 spans 13 amino acids. V dropped 3 bases and J dropped 1 base, with 7 bases sitting between them. CDR3 bases: TGTGCCAGCAGTGAGACAATATCCTACGAGCAGTACTTC. This codes for CASSETISYEQYF.